A single sample gave rise to the 20 T cell receptor beta chains below, sequenced in a study of blood T cell repertoires in COVID-19 (dated by TCRdb to between 2020 and 2021). Preparation of the library involved the immunoSEQ multiplex PCR assay. TCRdb obtained this table from immuneACCESS and retained in-frame rearrangements with V and J assigned. These tables miss some clones; where compared with another copy, unresolved V genes account for less than half of the shortfall, and the remainder is unexplained. The sample profile shows roughly 80,000 clones; 86% of them were found once. The top ten clonotypes cover approximately 1.8% of the sample. Material: peripheral blood. All receptors derive from a woman between 55 and 75 years old with acute or convalescent COVID-19.

The J gene is TRBJ2-1, the V gene TRBV2, with 10 bases that match TRBD2. CDR3 length equals 16 residues. The germline V gene encodes CDR1 SNHLY and CDR2 FYNNEI. With V trimmed by 5 bases and J by 4 bases, 8 bases remained unmatched. The CDR3 DNA is TGTGCCAGCAGTACTTTAGCGGGGGGTCGTTACAATGAGCAGTTCTTC. It encodes CASSTLAGGRYNEQFF.

The table lists this clone with a count of one. The chain combines TRBV20-1 with TRBJ2-5, with TRBD1 identical over 8 bases. The CDR3 contains 15 residues. V lost 3 bases to trimming and J lost 5 bases; unmatched junction nucleotides: 11. Per germline, CDR1 DFQATT and CDR2 SNEGSKA (reference sequence). The CDR3 sequence is CSASSATGGEETQYF. Written as DNA, the CDR3 is TGCAGTGCTAGTTCGGCCACAGGGGGTGAGGAGACCCAGTACTTC.

The chain joins TRBV7-9 to TRBJ2-7; TRBD1 agrees at 10 bases. Trimming took 5 bases from V and 5 from J; bases not matched to a gene: 3. In germline, CDR1 is SEHNR, CDR2 FQNEAQ (reference sequence). The CDR3 has 13 residues. CDR3 bases: TGTGCCAGCAGCGGCGGGACAGGGGACGAGCAGTACTTC. Translation: CASSGGTGDEQYF.

The chain links TRBV7-9 to TRBJ2-3; D is ambiguous. V gave up 0 bases and J gave up 5 bases, with 12 bases separating them. Germline CDR1 SEHNR, CDR2 FQNEAQ (reference sequence). The CDR3 covers 15 residues. CDR3 nucleotides: TGTGCCAGCAGCTTAGCGTCTCTCTTACTAGATACGCAGTATTTT. It encodes CASSLASLLLDTQYF.

The chain is built from TRBV19 and TRBJ2-2; 7 bases agree with TRBD2. CDR3 length equals 15 residues. Germline CDR1 and CDR2: LNHDA and SQIVND (reference sequence). V lost 3 bases to trimming and J lost 0 bases; unmatched junction nucleotides: 1. The CDR3, as DNA: TGTGCCAGTAGTATTAGCGGGTCGAACACCGGGGAGCTGTTTTTT. Residues: CASSISGSNTGELFF.

The chain is built from TRBV5-1 and TRBJ2-2; TRBD1 is a possible D gene (6 bases). V lost 2 bases and J 4 bases, leaving 9 bases between the germline ends. This CDR3 is built from 14 residues. Germline CDR1 reads SGHRS; CDR2 reads YFSETQ. Here the CDR3 DNA reads TGCGCCAGCAGCTTAGGGGGTGGCACCGGGGAGCTGTTTTTT. Translation: CASSLGGGTGELFF.

J is TRBJ2-1 and V is TRBV19; D is unresolved. The CDR3 loop spans 16 amino acids. Deletions cut 5 bases from V and 1 base from J, with 15 bases between. CDR1 and CDR2 from the germline V gene are LNHDA and SQIVND (reference sequence). The CDR3 spells CASSATISRSYNEQFF. Here the CDR3 DNA reads TGTGCCAGTAGTGCTACCATTTCGAGGTCCTACAATGAGCAGTTCTTC.

The J gene is TRBJ2-1, the V gene TRBV7-2; tentatively, D is TRBD2 (5 bases). V was shortened by 1 base and J by 8 bases, with 9 bases between the two germline ends. Germline V gene lookup returns CDR1 SGHTA and CDR2 FQGNSA. CDR3 size: 13 residues. The CDR3 DNA reads as TGTGCCAGCAGCTTAGATGCGGGCTATGAGCAGTTCTTC. Translating it yields CASSLDAGYEQFF.

CDR3 residues: CADRQGEGTEAFF. CDR3 bases: TGTGCCGACAGACAGGGGGAGGGTACTGAAGCTTTCTTT. V usage is TRBV7-9 and J usage is TRBJ1-1; 9 bases match TRBD1. This CDR3 comprises 13 residues. CDR1 is SEHNR and CDR2 is FQNEAQ in the germline V gene (reference sequence). The V gene end was trimmed by 11 bases and the J gene end by 5 bases; junction bases not matched to a gene: 9. The full variable domain, completed using reference TRBV7-9 and TRBJ1-1, is DTGVSQNPRHKITKRGQNVTFRCDPISEHNRLYWYRQTLGQGPEFLTYFQNEAQLEKSRLLSDRFSAERPKGSFSTLEIQRTEQGDSAMYLCADRQGEGTEAFFGQGTRLTVV.

This clone was detected only once. V gene TRBV6-1 combines with J gene TRBJ1-6; the D gene is possibly TRBD1 (6 bases). The CDR3 extends over 14 amino acids. Germline V lookup: CDR1 MNHNS, CDR2 SASEGT. Trimming removed 5 bases from V and 10 bases from J, with 15 bases in between. The CDR3 spells CASSSGQVGSPLHF. In DNA, the CDR3 is TGTGCCAGCAGTTCGGGACAAGTCGGCTCACCCCTCCACTTT.

The V and J genes are TRBV12-3 or TRBV12-4 and TRBJ1-1; weak D call: TRBD1 (5 bases). The CDR3 consists of 13 residues. Trimming removed 0 bases from V and 8 bases from J, with 10 bases in between. For the CDR3, the DNA is TGTGCCAGCAGTTTAGCGCTAGGGGCCGAAGCTTTCTTT. Amino acid sequence: CASSLALGAEAFF.

V gene TRBV27 combines with J gene TRBJ2-1; a weak D match, TRBD1 (6 bases). The CDR3 loop spans 15 amino acids. The germline gives CDR1 MNHEY, CDR2 SMNVEV (reference sequence). V was cut by 5 bases and J by 4 bases, with 15 bases left in between. The CDR3 reads CASSLRQAFYNEQFF. The CDR3 DNA reads as TGTGCCAGCAGTCTACGACAGGCCTTTTACAATGAGCAGTTCTTC.

This clone turned up a few times. The rearrangement joins TRBV14 to TRBJ2-7; TRBD1 agrees at 8 bases. CDR3 length: 15 residues. The germline CDR1 and CDR2 sequences are SGHDN and FVKESK. Trimming cost V 0 bases and J 0 bases; bases outside gene matches: 1. The CDR3 nucleotides read TGTGCCAGCAGCCAAGAAGGGACAGGCTCCTACGAGCAGTACTTC. Translating gives CASSQEGTGSYEQYF.

The chain combines TRBV28 with TRBJ1-2; the D gene is possibly TRBD1 (6 bases). V was clipped by 2 bases and J by 8 bases, with 15 bases between them. This CDR3 comprises 14 residues. Germline V gene sequence: CDR1 MDHEN, CDR2 SYDVKM. Written as DNA, the CDR3 is TGTGCCAGCAGTTTAAGCCACAGGGTGGAGGGCTACACCTTC. It encodes CASSLSHRVEGYTF.

The genes are TRBV12-5 and TRBJ2-1, with D perhaps matching TRBD1 (5 bases). CDR1 and CDR2 from the germline V gene are LGHNT and FRNRAP. The CDR3 runs to 15 residues. Trimming cost V 6 bases and J 3 bases, with 15 bases left between them. CDR3 sequence: CASGNDRAFYNEQFF. CDR3 bases: TGTGCTAGTGGCAATGACAGAGCATTCTACAATGAGCAGTTCTTC.

This clone has more than one count but fewer than ten. This chain links TRBV7-2 with TRBJ1-5; D gene unclear. CDR3 size: 15 residues. Germline CDR1 reads SGHTA; CDR2 reads FQGNSA. V was cut by 3 bases and J by 0 bases, with 9 bases left in between. CDR3 bases: TGTGCCAGCAGCTTTCACGAGAATAGCAATCAGCCCCAGCATTTT. Its translation: CASSFHENSNQPQHF.

In this sample, this clone turned up once. The rearrangement links TRBV3-1 (or the pseudogene TRBV3-2) to TRBJ2-7; TRBD2 matches 9 bases. The CDR3 runs 16 residues. V was pared by 0 bases and J by 3 bases, with 6 bases of the junction left unmatched. Germline values: CDR1 LGHDT, CDR2 YNNKEL (reference sequence). The CDR3 here is CASSQDAGGPFYEQYF. The CDR3 nucleotides read TGTGCCAGCAGCCAAGATGCGGGGGGGCCTTTCTACGAGCAGTACTTC.

For the CDR3, the DNA is TGTGCCAGCAGTTCGCAAACTGGTGAAAAACTGTTTTTT. Its protein product is CASSSQTGEKLFF. The gene calls are TRBV12-3 or TRBV12-4 and TRBJ1-4; D gene unclear. Trimming left V 4 bases short and J 7 bases short, with 10 bases between. The CDR3 consists of 13 residues.

The genes are TRBV7-2 and TRBJ2-1; 7 nucleotides align to TRBD2. Looked up from germline, CDR1 is SGHTA and CDR2 is FQGNSA. This CDR3 has 18 residues. Unmatched junction bases numbered 16, after V lost 6 bases and J lost 2 bases. CDR3 DNA sequence: TGTGCCAGCAGAGCCGCGGGTGGCGGGGGTTCGACCTACAATGAGCAGTTCTTC. It specifies CASRAAGGGGSTYNEQFF.

The chain has TRBV7-3 and TRBJ2-7; 7 bases fit TRBD1. CDR3 size: 13 residues. Trimming removed 3 bases from V and 4 bases from J; junction bases left unmatched: 3. Germline CDR1 SGHTA, CDR2 FQGTGA. The CDR3 region has the DNA TGTGCCAGCAGCTTGAGACAGGGTTACGAGCAGTACTTC. This codes for CASSLRQGYEQYF.